These T cell receptor beta chains were read from a single sample in a study of OX40 agonist ivuxolimab in advanced cancers. The protocol was immunoSEQ multiplex PCR, while the TCRdb copy is restricted to in-frame clones and leaves out a portion. The sample contains fewer than 60,000 clones, 91% of which appear only once. The sequencing here drew on CD4+ or CD8+ T cells sorted from blood, taken in a trial of the OX40 agonist ivuxolimab. Receptor source: an adult with an advanced solid tumor such as melanoma, head and neck, liver or kidney cancer. The CDR3 runs from the conserved cysteine through the conserved F or W. Fields, in order: D gene, J gene, V gene, clone size, CDR3 length, CDR3 DNA, CDR3 protein. The D gene is left open where the match is weak. A clone size is listed for some rows: how often the clone was seen (once, few, many), or a class if it is expanded.

d_call: -; j_call: TRBJ1-2; v_call: TRBV5-1; clone_size: -; cdr3_length: 15; cdr3_nt: TGCGCCAGCAGCTTGGCCGGGTCTGGGAGCTATGGCTACACCTTC; cdr3_aa: CASSLAGSGSYGYTF
d_call: -; j_call: TRBJ2-2; v_call: TRBV28; clone_size: -; cdr3_length: 14; cdr3_nt: TGTGCCATCCAGGGGCTTTATAACACCGGGGAGCTGTTTTTT; cdr3_aa: CAIQGLYNTGELFF
d_call: -; j_call: TRBJ1-6; v_call: TRBV7-6; clone_size: -; cdr3_length: 14; cdr3_nt: TGTGCCAGCAGCTTAGGTTCCTTTAATTCACCCCTCCACTTT; cdr3_aa: CASSLGSFNSPLHF
d_call: TRBD2; j_call: TRBJ2-7; v_call: TRBV28; clone_size: -; cdr3_length: 16; cdr3_nt: TGTGCCAGCAGTTTAGTTGCGGGAGGCCCTATCTACGAGCAGTACTTC; cdr3_aa: CASSLVAGGPIYEQYF
d_call: -; j_call: TRBJ1-4; v_call: TRBV21-1; clone_size: -; cdr3_length: 15; cdr3_nt: TGTGCCAGCAGCAAAGAGGTCAGGATTAATGAAAAACTGTTTTTT; cdr3_aa: CASSKEVRINEKLFF
d_call: -; j_call: TRBJ1-6; v_call: TRBV15; clone_size: few; cdr3_length: 12; cdr3_nt: TGTGCCACCAGCAGAGATCAGTCACCCCTCCACTTT; cdr3_aa: CATSRDQSPLHF
d_call: -; j_call: TRBJ2-5; v_call: TRBV10-1; clone_size: -; cdr3_length: 14; cdr3_nt: TGCGCCAGCAGTGAGCTAGGTTCCTCGGAGACCCAGTACTTC; cdr3_aa: CASSELGSSETQYF
d_call: -; j_call: TRBJ1-5; v_call: TRBV7-2; clone_size: -; cdr3_length: 16; cdr3_nt: TGTGCCAGCAGCTCGGCGGGGGTGGGTAGCAATCAGCCCCAGCATTTT; cdr3_aa: CASSSAGVGSNQPQHF
d_call: -; j_call: TRBJ1-1; v_call: TRBV15; clone_size: -; cdr3_length: 15; cdr3_nt: TGTGCCACCAGCAGACCGGGACGAGGAGTTACTGAAGCTTTCTTT; cdr3_aa: CATSRPGRGVTEAFF
d_call: TRBD2; j_call: TRBJ2-7; v_call: TRBV28; clone_size: -; cdr3_length: 18; cdr3_nt: TGTGCCAGCAGTTTACTAATTAGCGGGTCCCCCCTCTCCTACGAGCAGTACTTC; cdr3_aa: CASSLLISGSPLSYEQYF
d_call: TRBD1; j_call: TRBJ1-2; v_call: TRBV6-5; clone_size: -; cdr3_length: 15; cdr3_nt: TGTGCCAGCAGTTACCGGACAGGGAGGGGGGATGGCTACACCTTC; cdr3_aa: CASSYRTGRGDGYTF
d_call: TRBD1; j_call: TRBJ2-1; v_call: TRBV10-3; clone_size: -; cdr3_length: 15; cdr3_nt: TGTGCCATCAACCAGGGACAGGGGTCCTACAATGAGCAGTTCTTC; cdr3_aa: CAINQGQGSYNEQFF
d_call: TRBD1; j_call: TRBJ1-1; v_call: TRBV5-5; clone_size: -; cdr3_length: 16; cdr3_nt: TGTGCCAGCAGCTTGGGCTACACAGGGGGCGTCGCTGAAGCTTTCTTT; cdr3_aa: CASSLGYTGGVAEAFF
d_call: TRBD2; j_call: TRBJ2-1; v_call: TRBV19; clone_size: once; cdr3_length: 15; cdr3_nt: TGTGCCAGTAGTCTACTAGCGGGAGGTGAGGATGAGCAGTTCTTC; cdr3_aa: CASSLLAGGEDEQFF
d_call: TRBD2; j_call: TRBJ2-2; v_call: TRBV7-7; clone_size: -; cdr3_length: 14; cdr3_nt: TGTGCTAGCAGCCGGGGGGAGAACACCGGGGAGCTGTTTTTT; cdr3_aa: CASSRGENTGELFF
d_call: TRBD1; j_call: TRBJ2-3; v_call: TRBV7-3; clone_size: once; cdr3_length: 14; cdr3_nt: TGTGCCAGCAGCCGGGCAGGGGGTTCAGATACGCAGTATTTT; cdr3_aa: CASSRAGGSDTQYF
d_call: TRBD1; j_call: TRBJ1-1; v_call: TRBV5-1; clone_size: -; cdr3_length: 14; cdr3_nt: TGCGCCAGCAGCTTACAGGGGATGAACACTGAAGCTTTCTTT; cdr3_aa: CASSLQGMNTEAFF
d_call: -; j_call: TRBJ2-7; v_call: TRBV10-2; clone_size: once; cdr3_length: 12; cdr3_nt: TGCGCCAGCAATACAAACCCAGGCGAGCAGTACTTC; cdr3_aa: CASNTNPGEQYF
d_call: -; j_call: TRBJ1-4; v_call: TRBV28; clone_size: -; cdr3_length: 11; cdr3_nt: TGTGCCACCGTAGGTAATGAAAAACTGTTTTTT; cdr3_aa: CATVGNEKLFF
d_call: TRBD1; j_call: TRBJ2-7; v_call: TRBV6-4; clone_size: -; cdr3_length: 14; cdr3_nt: TGTGCCAGCACTAATACAGGGGTCTCCTACGAGCAGTACTTC; cdr3_aa: CASTNTGVSYEQYF
d_call: -; j_call: TRBJ2-3; v_call: TRBV2; clone_size: -; cdr3_length: 13; cdr3_nt: TGTGCCAGCAGGGGACAAGTGGCAGATACGCAGTATTTT; cdr3_aa: CASRGQVADTQYF
d_call: -; j_call: TRBJ1-3; v_call: TRBV11-2; clone_size: -; cdr3_length: 14; cdr3_nt: TGTGCCAGCAGCTTACTGGGCCCAGGAAACACCATATATTTT; cdr3_aa: CASSLLGPGNTIYF
d_call: -; j_call: TRBJ1-1; v_call: TRBV7-2; clone_size: -; cdr3_length: 14; cdr3_nt: TGTGCCAGCAGCTTAGCGGCAGGGCGGACTGAAGCTTTCTTT; cdr3_aa: CASSLAAGRTEAFF
d_call: -; j_call: TRBJ1-2; v_call: TRBV28; clone_size: -; cdr3_length: 14; cdr3_nt: TGTGCCAGCAGTTTATTATTGGGGGATCGTGGCTACACCTTC; cdr3_aa: CASSLLLGDRGYTF
d_call: -; j_call: TRBJ2-5; v_call: TRBV5-1; clone_size: once; cdr3_length: 14; cdr3_nt: TGCGCCAGCAGCTTGGTTGGGGAAGGGGAGACCCAGTACTTC; cdr3_aa: CASSLVGEGETQYF
d_call: -; j_call: TRBJ1-3; v_call: TRBV5-1; clone_size: -; cdr3_length: 16; cdr3_nt: TGCGCCAGCAGCCCCGAGGGCAGCTACTCTGGAAACACCATATATTTT; cdr3_aa: CASSPEGSYSGNTIYF
d_call: -; j_call: TRBJ1-1; v_call: TRBV13; clone_size: -; cdr3_length: 14; cdr3_nt: TGTGCCAGCAGCTTAACGGGCCTGAACACTGAAGCTTTCTTT; cdr3_aa: CASSLTGLNTEAFF
d_call: -; j_call: TRBJ1-1; v_call: TRBV28; clone_size: -; cdr3_length: 13; cdr3_nt: TGTGCCAGCAGTTTACGGATGAACACTGAAGCTTTCTTT; cdr3_aa: CASSLRMNTEAFF
d_call: TRBD2; j_call: TRBJ2-3; v_call: TRBV7-9; clone_size: -; cdr3_length: 18; cdr3_nt: TGTGCCAGCAGCCCCCGGGGCTTAGGCGGGGGGCTCACAGATACGCAGTATTTT; cdr3_aa: CASSPRGLGGGLTDTQYF
d_call: TRBD2; j_call: TRBJ2-5; v_call: TRBV19; clone_size: -; cdr3_length: 16; cdr3_nt: TGTGCCAGTAGTATAGGACTAGCGGTCCGTCAAGAGACCCAGTACTTC; cdr3_aa: CASSIGLAVRQETQYF
d_call: -; j_call: TRBJ1-2; v_call: TRBV29-1; clone_size: -; cdr3_length: 13; cdr3_nt: TGCAGCTACTACCAGGGACAAGGCAGGGGCTACACCTTC; cdr3_aa: CSYYQGQGRGYTF
d_call: -; j_call: TRBJ2-7; v_call: TRBV6-1; clone_size: -; cdr3_length: 13; cdr3_nt: TGTGCCATCAAGAGCGGTACAACCTACGAGCAGTACTTC; cdr3_aa: CAIKSGTTYEQYF